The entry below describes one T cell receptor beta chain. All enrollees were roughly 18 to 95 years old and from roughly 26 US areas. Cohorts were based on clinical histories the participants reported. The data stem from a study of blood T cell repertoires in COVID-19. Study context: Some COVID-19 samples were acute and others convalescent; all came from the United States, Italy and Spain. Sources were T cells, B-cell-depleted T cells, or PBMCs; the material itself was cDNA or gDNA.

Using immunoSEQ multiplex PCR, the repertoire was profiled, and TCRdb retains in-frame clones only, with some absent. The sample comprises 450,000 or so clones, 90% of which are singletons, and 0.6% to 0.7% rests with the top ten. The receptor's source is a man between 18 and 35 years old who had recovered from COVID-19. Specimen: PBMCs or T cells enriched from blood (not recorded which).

CDR3 amino acids: CASSPTAHPGTEAFF. The CDR3, as DNA: TGTGCCAGCAGTCCCACGGCACACCCGGGCACTGAAGCTTTCTTT. The genes are TRBV27 and TRBJ1-1; D ambiguous. V lost 5 bases and J 4 bases, leaving 17 bases between the germline ends. The CDR3 length is 15 residues. Germline loops: CDR1 MNHEY, CDR2 SMNVEV (reference sequence).